What follows are 31 T cell receptor beta chains derived from one specimen sequenced in a study of CD8+CD57+ T cells in acquired aplastic anemia. Genomic DNA constituted the template upon which TCR beta VDJ and CDR3 profiling was performed. Each CDR3 protein is one row after TCRdb ran MiXCR on the reads. The sample lists 150,000 to 200,000 distinct CDR3 sequences, 40% to 55% seen once, with roughly 3.1% in the top ten. For sequencing, patients were chosen who had shown expansion of CD8+CD57+ cells by flow cytometry. Sequencing was done on a sample of sorted CD4+, CD8+, or CD8+CD57+ T cells (not recorded which) from PBMCs. All receptors come from a human donor with aplastic anemia.

This sequence joins TRBV10-3 and TRBJ1-1, with D possibly TRBD1 on 6 matching bases. The CDR3 sequence is 13 residues long. Germline V gives CDR1 ENHRY, CDR2 SYGVKD. Trimming cost V 3 bases and J 6 bases, with 11 bases left between them. The CDR3 protein is CAISDLGGAEAFF. The CDR3 DNA reads TGTGCCATCAGTGACCTAGGGGGGGCTGAAGCTTTCTTT.

This clonotype showed up many times. For the CDR3, the DNA is TGCAGTGCTAGTGGGACAGAGTGGGAGAGCGAGCAGTACTTC. It yields the protein CSASGTEWESEQYF. The chain employs TRBV20-1 and TRBJ2-7; TRBD1 matches 7 bases. V gave up 3 bases and J gave up 6 bases; unmatched junction bases: 11. The germline V gene has CDR1 DFQATT and CDR2 SNEGSKA (reference sequence). This CDR3 has 14 residues.

This chain joins TRBV5-1 and TRBJ2-1; D gene uncertain. The CDR3 has 15 residues. Trimming took off 2 bases at V and 12 bases at J, with 21 bases between the two ends. Germline V gives CDR1 SGHRS, CDR2 YFSETQ. The CDR3 DNA reads as TGCGCCAGCAGCTTAGATCCCACCTACAATGATGGGCAGTTCTTC. Its translation: CASSLDPTYNDGQFF.

At least ten counts were recorded for this clonotype. The rearrangement links TRBV7-6 to TRBJ2-2; unclear D gene. There are 11 residues in the CDR3. Between the trimmed V and J ends, which lost 4 bases and 8 bases, there was a span of 5 bases. Per germline, CDR1 SGHVS and CDR2 FNYEAQ. This chain's CDR3 is CASSSRGELFF. Here the CDR3 DNA reads TGTGCCAGCAGCTCAAGGGGGGAGCTGTTTTTT.

This clonotype was detected ten times or more. CDR3 region: CASLLEYQETQYF. For the CDR3, the DNA is TGTGCCAGCCTTCTTGAGTACCAAGAGACCCAGTACTTC. The gene calls are TRBV2 and TRBJ2-5; D remains ambiguous. This CDR3 comprises 13 residues. The germline V gene encodes CDR1 SNHLY and CDR2 FYNNEI. The germline V and J ends were trimmed by 8 bases and 0 bases, with 10 bases remaining between them. Supplemented by reference TRBV2 and TRBJ2-5, the full variable domain reads EPEVTQTPSHQVTQMGQEVILRCVPISNHLYFYWYRQILGQKVEFLVSFYNNEISEKSEIFDDQFSVERPDGSNFTLKIRSTKLEDSAMYFCASLLEYQETQYFGPGTRLLVL.

This chain joins TRBV7-9 and TRBJ2-1; D is undetermined. Per the germline V gene, CDR1 is SEHNR and CDR2 is FQNEAQ (reference sequence). The CDR3 length is 12 residues. V was pared by 1 base and J by 8 bases, with 6 bases between. The CDR3, as DNA: TGTGCCAGCAGCTTAGGCGTCTATGAGCAGTTCTTC. Protein: CASSLGVYEQFF.

CDR3 residues: CASSMGYLGPVGDTQYF. For the CDR3, the DNA is TGTGCCAGCTCGATGGGTTATCTCGGGCCCGTGGGGGATACGCAGTATTTT. J is TRBJ2-3 and V is TRBV19; no clear D. The CDR3 extends over 17 amino acids. Deletions cut 9 bases from V and 6 bases from J, with 28 bases between. Germline assignment: CDR1 LNHDA and CDR2 SQIVND (reference sequence).

At least ten counts were recorded for this clonotype. V usage is TRBV29-1 and J usage is TRBJ2-7; D is possibly TRBD1 (6 bases). Trimming shortened V by 5 bases and J by 2 bases, and 16 bases separated the two germline ends. Germline lookup yields CDR1 SQVTM and CDR2 ANQGSEA. CDR3 length: 14 amino acids. The CDR3 DNA reads as TGCAGCGTTACGCGGACAGCTACTCCCTACGAGCAGTACTTC. Its translation is CSVTRTATPYEQYF.

This clonotype was seen many times. In DNA, the CDR3 is TGTGCCAGTAGTTCGGGACGGTTCAACATGAACACTGAAGCTTTCTTT. Translating gives CASSSGRFNMNTEAFF. The chain employs TRBV19 and TRBJ1-1; D perhaps matches TRBD1 (5 bases). V was pared by 5 bases and J by 0 bases, with 16 bases between. Germline CDR1 reads LNHDA; CDR2 reads SQIVND (reference sequence). The CDR3 is made up of 16 amino acids.

The chain carries TRBV24-1 and TRBJ1-1; no clear D gene. Deletions cut 5 bases from V and 3 bases from J, with 9 bases between. Germline V gene sequence: CDR1 KGHDR, CDR2 SFDVKD. This CDR3 comprises 13 residues. The CDR3 sequence: CATSGGPYTEAFF. In nucleotides, the CDR3 is TGTGCCACCAGTGGTGGACCATACACTGAAGCTTTCTTT.

The chain joins TRBV19 to TRBJ2-2; the match to TRBD2 covers 8 bases. This CDR3 is 13 amino acids long. Germline assignment: CDR1 LNHDA and CDR2 SQIVND (reference sequence). CDR3 sequence (DNA): TGTCCGGGAGGGGCAAAGAACACCGGGGAGCTGTTTTTT. This translates into CPGGAKNTGELFF.

This clonotype was found once. The chain links TRBV10-3 to TRBJ2-1, with 11 bases matching TRBD2. After removal of 8 bases from V and 5 bases from J, the junction contained 5 bases not matched to a gene. There are 14 residues in the CDR3. Germline V gene lookup returns CDR1 ENHRY and CDR2 SYGVKD. The CDR3 nucleotides are TGTGCCATCTACGGGACTAGCGGAAACAATGAGCAGTTCTTC. This translates into CAIYGTSGNNEQFF.

The chain couples TRBV19 to TRBJ1-3; D is undetermined. There are 15 residues in the CDR3. Germline CDR1 is LNHDA and CDR2 is SQIVND (reference sequence). Between the trimmed V and J ends, which lost 5 bases and 0 bases, there was a span of 11 bases. CDR3 sequence (DNA): TGTGCCAGTAGTTTCCGACACCGCTCTGGAAACACCATATATTTT. Amino acid sequence: CASSFRHRSGNTIYF.

Points on this clonotype: A much larger clone lies one base from this, so it may be a read error. This chain joins TRBV7-3 and TRBJ2-1; D is undetermined. This CDR3 has 14 residues. Germline V gene data show CDR1 as SGHTA and CDR2 as FQGTGA. Trimming removed 1 base at V and 6 bases at J, with 10 bases between. CDR3: CASSLSRIGNEQFF. In DNA form, the CDR3 reads TGTGCCAGCAGCTTAAGTCGGATCGGCAATGAGCAGTTCTTC. Using reference TRBV7-3 and TRBJ2-1 for the parts outside the CDR3, the full variable domain is GAGVSQTPSNKVTEKGKYVELRCDPISGHTALYWYRQSLGQGPEFLIYFQGTGAADDSGLPNDRFFAVRPEGSVSTLKIQRTERGDSAVYLCASSLSRIGNEQFFGPGTRLTVL.

This clonotype has just a few counts. The chain couples TRBV20-1 to TRBJ2-3; 7 bases map to TRBD2. CDR3 length equals 14 residues. Trimming cost V 0 bases and J 9 bases; bases outside gene matches: 9. Germline V gene lookup returns CDR1 DFQATT and CDR2 SNEGSKA (reference sequence). In DNA form, the CDR3 reads TGCAGTGCTAGAGATTTAAGGGAGGGGCGGACGCAGTATTTT. It translates to CSARDLREGRTQYF.

This clonotype was recorded many times. J is TRBJ2-5 and V is TRBV5-4; 9 bases align to TRBD2. From germline, CDR1 is SGHNT and CDR2 YYREEE (reference sequence). V shed 1 base and J 3 bases; nucleotides not matched to a gene: 4. The CDR3 is made up of 15 amino acids. As DNA, the CDR3 is TGTGCCAGCAGCTTGCGGTCTAGCGGGAAAGAGACCCAGTACTTC. It specifies CASSLRSSGKETQYF.

This clonotype was picked up a small number of times. This chain links TRBV15 with TRBJ2-7, with a possible D match to TRBD1 (6 bases). The CDR3 spans 14 residues. Germline CDR1 and CDR2: LNHNV and YYDKDF (reference sequence). Trimming pared 3 bases from V and 3 bases from J, leaving 12 bases between. The CDR3 loop is CATSSAGQIYEQYF. CDR3 in DNA: TGTGCCACCAGCAGTGCTGGACAGATCTACGAGCAGTACTTC.

The rearrangement uses TRBV7-9 and TRBJ1-6; D might be TRBD1 (6 bases). Trimming shortened V by 5 bases and J by 14 bases, and 13 bases separated the two germline ends. The CDR3 covers 12 residues. CDR1 and CDR2 (germline): SEHNR, FQNEAQ (reference sequence). CDR3 sequence (DNA): TGTGCCAGCAGCAAGGGGGAGGGGACCCTCCACTTT. Translating it yields CASSKGEGTLHF.

V usage is TRBV20-1 and J usage is TRBJ2-3, with D possibly matching TRBD2 (5 bases). Germline CDR1 reads DFQATT; CDR2 reads SNEGSKA (reference sequence). Trimming left V 3 bases short and J 0 bases short, with 10 bases between. The CDR3 runs 14 residues. The CDR3 region has the DNA TGCAGTGCTAGTGAGGCGGGTAGCACAGATACGCAGTATTTT. Its protein is CSASEAGSTDTQYF.

This clonotype showed up just once. The chain has TRBV19 and TRBJ1-2; TRBD1 matches 8 bases. After removal of 9 bases from V and 8 bases from J, the junction contained 14 bases not matched to a gene. In germline, CDR1 is LNHDA, CDR2 SQIVND (reference sequence). This CDR3 comprises 14 residues. Here the CDR3 DNA reads TGTGCCAGCGCTGACGGGACAGGCCTTAACGGCTACACCTTC. This encodes CASADGTGLNGYTF.

The CDR3 reads CASSSQNTIYF. As DNA, the CDR3 is TGTGCCAGCAGTTCACAAAACACCATATATTTT. The V gene is TRBV6-5, the J gene TRBJ1-3; D is ambiguous. Germline V lookup: CDR1 MNHEY, CDR2 SVGAGI. V lost 4 bases and J 6 bases, leaving 4 bases between the germline ends. The CDR3 is 11 amino acids.

This clonotype was observed at least ten times. The gene calls are TRBV9 and TRBJ1-5; TRBD1 might be the D (5 bases). Germline V gene data show CDR1 as SGDLS and CDR2 as YYNGEE. CDR3 length: 15 amino acids. Trimming cost V 0 bases and J 0 bases, with 7 bases left between them. CDR3: CASSVGRDSNQPQHF. The CDR3 DNA reads TGTGCCAGCAGCGTAGGCAGGGATAGCAATCAGCCCCAGCATTTT.

The rearrangement joins TRBV7-9 to TRBJ2-7; 8 bases are shared with TRBD1. V lost 4 bases and J lost 3; bases outside the gene matches: 8. In germline, CDR1 is SEHNR, CDR2 FQNEAQ (reference sequence). The CDR3 spans 15 residues. The CDR3 DNA reads as TGTGCCAGCAGCTCCAAAAGGGACAGGTACTACGAGCAGTACTTC. Protein: CASSSKRDRYYEQYF.

This clonotype was found once. A much larger clone lies a single base off, so this may be a read error. The chain is built from TRBV2 and TRBJ2-7; D is possibly TRBD1 (5 bases). The germline V gene has CDR1 SNHLY and CDR2 FYNNEI. The CDR3 spans 14 residues. Trimming removed 7 bases from V and 7 bases from J, with 20 bases in between. CDR3 sequence: CASTRSPQTVEQYF. Here the CDR3 DNA reads TGTGCCAGCACCCGGAGCCCTCAGACAGTAGAGCAGTACTTC.

Ten or more counts support this clonotype. The chain employs TRBV25-1 and TRBJ1-2; tentatively, D is TRBD1 (5 bases). The CDR3 sequence is 14 residues long. Trimming left V 4 bases short and J 4 bases short, with 13 bases between. Germline CDR1 reads MGHDK; CDR2 reads SYGVNS. In DNA form, the CDR3 reads TGTGCCAGCAGTGGGGCAGGGACCTTCTATGGCTACACCTTC. Translation: CASSGAGTFYGYTF.

In this sample, this clonotype turned up many times. V and J are TRBV11-1 and TRBJ1-5; D possibly corresponds to TRBD1 (6 bases). The CDR3 covers 16 residues. Looked up from germline, CDR1 is SGHAT and CDR2 is FQDESV (reference sequence). The V and J ends lost 3 bases and 6 bases respectively, with 18 bases between them. The CDR3 sequence: CASSFNPGGEGQPQHF. In DNA, the CDR3 is TGTGCCAGCAGCTTTAATCCTGGGGGCGAAGGTCAGCCCCAGCATTTT.

This clonotype has ten or more counts. CDR3 coding DNA: TGCAGTGCTAACTCAGGGACTAGCGGCCTTCGGGAGCAGTTCTTC. Encoded protein: CSANSGTSGLREQFF. This chain joins TRBV20-1 and TRBJ2-1; 11 positions agree with TRBD2. With 4 bases clipped from V and 10 bases from J, the junction kept 12 bases outside the gene matches. CDR1 and CDR2 (germline): DFQATT, SNEGSKA (reference sequence). CDR3 length equals 15 residues.

The gene calls are TRBV24-1 and TRBJ2-2; D ambiguous. This CDR3 has 15 amino acids. V was shortened by 0 bases and J by 1 base, with 5 bases between the two germline ends. Germline-derived CDR1 and CDR2 are KGHDR and SFDVKD. Here the CDR3 reads CATSDLNRNTGELFF. CDR3 DNA sequence: TGTGCCACCAGTGATTTGAACAGGAACACCGGGGAGCTGTTTTTT.

The chain recombines TRBV2 with TRBJ1-6, with TRBD1 matching over 9 bases. V gave up 3 bases and J gave up 10 bases; unmatched junction bases: 7. Germline CDR1 reads SNHLY; CDR2 reads FYNNEI. This CDR3 region has 15 residues. In DNA form, the CDR3 reads TGTGCCAGCAGTGACACAACAGGGGGCCTGTCACCCCTCCACTTT. It specifies CASSDTTGGLSPLHF.

The chain joins TRBV20-1 to TRBJ1-5; 9 nucleotides match TRBD1. The trim removed 1 base at V and 2 bases at J, leaving 0 bases unmatched. The CDR3 loop spans 14 amino acids. The germline gives CDR1 DFQATT, CDR2 SNEGSKA (reference sequence). The CDR3 DNA sequence: TGCAGTGCTAGAGGGACAGGGGGCAATCAGCCCCAGCATTTT. Amino acids: CSARGTGGNQPQHF.

This clonotype was seen a single time. The chain couples TRBV6-2 or TRBV6-3 to TRBJ2-7; D tentatively fits TRBD1 or TRBD2 (5 bases each). Germline V gene lookup returns CDR1 MNHEY and CDR2 SVGEGT. V was pared by 1 base and J by 5 bases, with 15 bases between. The CDR3 is made up of 15 amino acids. CDR3 bases: TGTGCCAGCAGTTACTTAGAGGGGTTAGTCGACGAGCAGTACTTC. Residues: CASSYLEGLVDEQYF.